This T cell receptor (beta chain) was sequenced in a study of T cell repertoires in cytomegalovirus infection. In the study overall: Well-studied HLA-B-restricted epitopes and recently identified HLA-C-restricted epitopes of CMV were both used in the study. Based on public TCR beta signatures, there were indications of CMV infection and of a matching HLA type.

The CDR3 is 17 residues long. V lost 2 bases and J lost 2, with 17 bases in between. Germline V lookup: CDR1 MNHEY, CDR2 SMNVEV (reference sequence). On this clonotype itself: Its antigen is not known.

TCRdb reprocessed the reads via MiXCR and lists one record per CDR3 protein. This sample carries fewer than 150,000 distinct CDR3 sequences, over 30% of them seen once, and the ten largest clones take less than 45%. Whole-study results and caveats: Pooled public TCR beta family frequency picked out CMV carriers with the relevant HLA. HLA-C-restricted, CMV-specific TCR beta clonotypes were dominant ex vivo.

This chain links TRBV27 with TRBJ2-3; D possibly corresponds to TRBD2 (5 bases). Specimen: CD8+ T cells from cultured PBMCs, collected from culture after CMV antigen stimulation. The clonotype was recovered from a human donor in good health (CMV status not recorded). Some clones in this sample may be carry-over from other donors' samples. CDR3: CASSLTWESRSTDTQYF. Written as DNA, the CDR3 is TGTGCCAGCAGTTTAACGTGGGAGTCTCGATCCACAGATACGCAGTATTTT.